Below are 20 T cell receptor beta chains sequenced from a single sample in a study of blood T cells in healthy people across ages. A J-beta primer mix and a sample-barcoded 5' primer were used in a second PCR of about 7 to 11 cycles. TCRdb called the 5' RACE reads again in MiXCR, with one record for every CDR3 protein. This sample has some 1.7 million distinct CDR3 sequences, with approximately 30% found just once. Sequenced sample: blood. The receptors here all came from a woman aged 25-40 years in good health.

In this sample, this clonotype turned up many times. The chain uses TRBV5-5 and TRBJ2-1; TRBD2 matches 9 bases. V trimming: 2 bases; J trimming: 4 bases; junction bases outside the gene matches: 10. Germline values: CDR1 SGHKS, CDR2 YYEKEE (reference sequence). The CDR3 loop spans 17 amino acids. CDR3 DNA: TGTGCCAGCAGCTTTGGAAGCGGGGGGAAACCATACAATGAGCAGTTCTTC. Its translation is CASSFGSGGKPYNEQFF.

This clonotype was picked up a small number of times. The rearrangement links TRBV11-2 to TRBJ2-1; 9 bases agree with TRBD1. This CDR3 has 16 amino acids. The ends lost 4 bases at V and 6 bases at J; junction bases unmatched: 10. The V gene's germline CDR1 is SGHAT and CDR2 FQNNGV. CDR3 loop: CASSSRTGATLNEQFF. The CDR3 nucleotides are TGTGCCAGCAGCTCGCGGACAGGGGCTACCCTCAATGAGCAGTTCTTC.

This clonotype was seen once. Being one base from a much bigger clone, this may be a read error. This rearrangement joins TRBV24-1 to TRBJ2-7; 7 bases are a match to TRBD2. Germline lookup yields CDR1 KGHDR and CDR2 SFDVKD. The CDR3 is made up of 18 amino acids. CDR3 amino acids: CASSDSTPWEGQDYEQYF. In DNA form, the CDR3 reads TGTGCCTCCAGTGATTCTACACCCTGGGAGGGTCAGGACTACGAGCAGTACTTC.

CDR3 sequence (DNA): TGTGCCAGCTCTCCAATACAGGGGGTCTACAATGAGCAGTTCTTC. Its translation: CASSPIQGVYNEQFF. This chain connects TRBV18 to TRBJ2-1, with 8 nucleotides matching TRBD1. CDR3 length equals 15 residues. CDR1 is KGHSH, CDR2 LQKENI, per germline. Trimming at V came to 6 bases and at J to 3 bases, leaving 7 bases not matched to a gene.

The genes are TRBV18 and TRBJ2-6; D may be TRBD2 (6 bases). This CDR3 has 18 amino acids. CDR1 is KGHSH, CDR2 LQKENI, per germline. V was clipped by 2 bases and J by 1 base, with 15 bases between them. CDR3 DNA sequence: TGTGCCAGCTCACCAAGACGGGGGTCGAATTCTGGGGCCAACGTCCTGACTTTC. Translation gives CASSPRRGSNSGANVLTF.

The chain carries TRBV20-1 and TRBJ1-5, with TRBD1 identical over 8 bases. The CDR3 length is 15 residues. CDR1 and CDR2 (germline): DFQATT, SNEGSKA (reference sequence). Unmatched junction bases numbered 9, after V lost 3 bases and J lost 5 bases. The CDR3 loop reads CSASPAGGMDQPQHF. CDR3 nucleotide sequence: TGCAGTGCTAGTCCGGCAGGGGGCATGGATCAGCCCCAGCATTTT.

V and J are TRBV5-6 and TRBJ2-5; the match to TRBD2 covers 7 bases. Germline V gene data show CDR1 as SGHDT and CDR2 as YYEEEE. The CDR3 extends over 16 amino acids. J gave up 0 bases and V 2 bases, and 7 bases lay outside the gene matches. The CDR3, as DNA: TGTGCCAGCAGCTTAGGAGCGGGGAGTAACCAAGAGACCCAGTACTTC. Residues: CASSLGAGSNQETQYF. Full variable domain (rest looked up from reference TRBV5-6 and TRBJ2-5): DAGVTQSPTHLIKTRGQQVTLRCSPKSGHDTVSWYQQALGQGPQFIFQYYEEEERQRGNFPDRFSGHQFPNYSSELNVNALLLGDSALYLCASSLGAGSNQETQYFGPGTRLLVL.

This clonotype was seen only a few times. The CDR3 loop is CATSTSLRPGQETQYF. In DNA, the CDR3 is TGTGCCACCAGCACCAGTTTGCGGCCGGGCCAAGAGACCCAGTACTTC. V is TRBV15 and J is TRBJ2-5, with D unclear. CDR1 and CDR2 (germline): LNHNV, YYDKDF (reference sequence). Trimming shortened V by 4 bases and J by 1 base, and 16 bases separated the two germline ends. There are 16 residues in the CDR3.

This CDR3 reads CSARRWDIYGYTF. CDR3 in DNA: TGCAGTGCTAGGCGATGGGACATCTATGGCTACACCTTC. V and J are TRBV20-1 and TRBJ1-2; the D gene is possibly TRBD1 (6 bases). The germline gives CDR1 DFQATT, CDR2 SNEGSKA (reference sequence). Trimming removed 3 bases from V and 4 bases from J, with 12 bases in between. CDR3 length: 13 residues.

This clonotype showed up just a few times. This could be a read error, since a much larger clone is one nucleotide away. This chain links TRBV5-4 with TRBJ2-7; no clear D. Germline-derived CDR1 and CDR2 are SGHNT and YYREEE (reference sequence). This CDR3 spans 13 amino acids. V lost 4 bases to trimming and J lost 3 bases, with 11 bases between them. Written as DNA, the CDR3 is TGTGCCAGCAGCAGTGGACCTTGCTACGAGCAGTACTTC. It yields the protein CASSSGPCYEQYF.

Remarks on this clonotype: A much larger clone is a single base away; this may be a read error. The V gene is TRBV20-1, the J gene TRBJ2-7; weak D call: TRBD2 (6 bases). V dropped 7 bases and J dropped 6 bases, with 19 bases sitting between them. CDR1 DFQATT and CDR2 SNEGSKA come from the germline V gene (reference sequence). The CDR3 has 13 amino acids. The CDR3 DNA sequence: TGCAGTGGACGCCACCCCGGGACTCGCGAGCAGTACTTC. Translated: CSGRHPGTREQYF.

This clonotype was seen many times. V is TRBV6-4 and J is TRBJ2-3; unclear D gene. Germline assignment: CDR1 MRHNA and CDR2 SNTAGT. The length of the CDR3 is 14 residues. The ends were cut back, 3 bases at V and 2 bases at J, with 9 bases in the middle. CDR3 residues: CASSEGSATDTQYF. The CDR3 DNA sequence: TGTGCCAGCAGTGAGGGTTCCGCCACAGATACGCAGTATTTT.

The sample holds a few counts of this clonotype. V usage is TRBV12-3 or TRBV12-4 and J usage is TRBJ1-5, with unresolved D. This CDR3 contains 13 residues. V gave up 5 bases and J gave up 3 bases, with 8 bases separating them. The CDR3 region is CASSVTANQPQHF. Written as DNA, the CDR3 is TGTGCCAGCAGTGTTACAGCCAATCAGCCCCAGCATTTT.

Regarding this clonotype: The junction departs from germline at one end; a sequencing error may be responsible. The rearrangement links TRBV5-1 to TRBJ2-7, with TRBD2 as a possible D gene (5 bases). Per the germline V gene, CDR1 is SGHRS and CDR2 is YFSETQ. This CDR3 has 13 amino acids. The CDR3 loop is CASSSWESYERYF. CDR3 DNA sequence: TGCGCCAGCAGCTCATGGGAGTCCTACGAGCGGTACTTC.

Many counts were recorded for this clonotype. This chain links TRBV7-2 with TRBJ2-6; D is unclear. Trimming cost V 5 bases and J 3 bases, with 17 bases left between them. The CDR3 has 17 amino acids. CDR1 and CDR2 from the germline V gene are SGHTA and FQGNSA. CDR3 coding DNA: TGTGCCAGCAGCCGATCGGGCCTCAGACATGGGGCCAACGTCCTGACTTTC. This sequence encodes CASSRSGLRHGANVLTF.

CDR3: CASKLEQGSYNEQFF. The CDR3 DNA reads TGTGCCAGTAAGTTAGAACAGGGTTCCTACAATGAGCAGTTCTTC. The chain couples TRBV21-1 to TRBJ2-1; no DNA check was done on the table's D call, TRBD1. TRBV21-1 represents a pseudogene. The CDR3 is 15 residues long.

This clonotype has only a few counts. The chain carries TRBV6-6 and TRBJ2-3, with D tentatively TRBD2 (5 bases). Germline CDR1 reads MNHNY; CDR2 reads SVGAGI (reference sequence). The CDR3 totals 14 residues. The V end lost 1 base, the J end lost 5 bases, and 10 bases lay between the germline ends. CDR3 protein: CASSYLREGDTQYF. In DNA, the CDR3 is TGTGCCAGCAGTTACTTGAGAGAGGGAGATACGCAGTATTTT.

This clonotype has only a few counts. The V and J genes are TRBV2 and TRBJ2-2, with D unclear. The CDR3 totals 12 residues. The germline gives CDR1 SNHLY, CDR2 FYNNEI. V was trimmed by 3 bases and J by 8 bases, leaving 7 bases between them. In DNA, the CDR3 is TGTGCCAGCAGTGAGGACCTTGGGGAGCTGTTTTTT. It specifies CASSEDLGELFF.

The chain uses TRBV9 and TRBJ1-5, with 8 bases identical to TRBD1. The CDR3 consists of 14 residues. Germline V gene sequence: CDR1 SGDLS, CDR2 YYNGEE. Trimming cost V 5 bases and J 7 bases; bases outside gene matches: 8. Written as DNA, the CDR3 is TGTGCCAGCAGTGAGACAGGGGTGGAGCAGCCCCAGCATTTT. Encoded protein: CASSETGVEQPQHF. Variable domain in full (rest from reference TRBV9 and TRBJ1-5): DSGVTQTPKHLITATGQRVTLRCSPRSGDLSVYWYQQSLDQGLQFLIQYYNGEERAKGNILERFSAQQFPDLHSELNLSSLELGDSALYFCASSETGVEQPQHFGDGTRLSIL.

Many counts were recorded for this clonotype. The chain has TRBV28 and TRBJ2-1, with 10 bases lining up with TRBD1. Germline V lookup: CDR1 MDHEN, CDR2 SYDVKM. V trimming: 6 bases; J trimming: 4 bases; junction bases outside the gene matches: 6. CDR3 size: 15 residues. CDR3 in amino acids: CASSPRTGGYNEQFF. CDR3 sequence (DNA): TGTGCCAGCAGCCCAAGGACAGGGGGGTACAATGAGCAGTTCTTC. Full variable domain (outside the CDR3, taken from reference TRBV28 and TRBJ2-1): DVKVTQSSRYLVKRTGEKVFLECVQDMDHENMFWYRQDPGLGLRLIYFSYDVKMKEKGDIPEGYSVSREKKERFSLILESASTNQTSMYLCASSPRTGGYNEQFFGPGTRLTVL.